The entry that follows covers one TCR beta chain sequence. There is no known antigen for this receptor. Base qualities were left out, and no much larger clone turns up one base away. This entry belongs to a study of regulatory T cells in long-lasting Graves disease (dated by TCRdb to about 2021). Notes on the research overall: In the newly diagnosed Graves' disease group, patients had been taking antithyroid drugs for less than 3 months. Peripheral blood TCR sequencing and RNA sequencing compared persistent Graves' disease patients with newly diagnosed Graves' disease patients. The study was registered as a clinical trial and conducted in China. A total of about 33 samples were covered by TCR sequencing, comprising roughly 13 persistent and about 20 newly diagnosed Graves' disease patients.

Libraries were prepared through multiplex PCR. TCRdb lists the instrument as Illumina HiSeq 4000. To build TCR beta libraries, CDR3 regions were amplified by Arm-PCR using iRepertoire HTBI primers. Before sequencing, the PCR products went through gel purification. The paper's processing steps were these. Gene usage analysis of CDR3 amino acid clonotypes relied on the approximately 60 TRBV and 12 to 15 TRBJ segments identified across samples. Filtered high-quality paired reads were merged into contigs using COPE and FqMerger. BLAST was used to align contigs to the IMGT TRBV, TRBD and TRBJ reference genes, and CDR3 was defined following IMGT. Highly expanded clones were defined as clonotypes with a frequency above 0.1%. Repertoire diversity was measured by Shannon entropy, and V-J evenness by the Gini coefficient. A clonotype was considered public if more than one individual shared it. Using fastp trimming at Q25 and MiXCR clonotype assembly, TCRdb reanalyzed the public sequencing data and kept in-frame beta chains. Each CDR3 protein appears once, grouped with its most common genes and DNA. TCRdb, not the authors, supplied the V and J calls. Across this sample there are a few hundred thousand distinct CDR3 sequences, with 13% seen only once. The top ten constitute more than 8.5% of the sample.

Sample time point, as interpreted from the label and publication: newly diagnosed GD, antithyroid drugs for less than 3 months. For both TCR sequencing and RNA sequencing, RNA was extracted from PBMCs using TRIzol. Graves' disease was diagnosed according to American Thyroid Association guidelines. Patients for the study were recruited at an endocrinology department in Xi'an, China. Each patient gave about 8.1 milliliters of peripheral blood, collected in an EDTA anticoagulant tube. Ficoll Paque Plus density gradient separation was used to isolate PBMCs, and no further T cell sorting was performed. An Agilent 2100 Bioanalyzer and agarose gel were used to check RNA quality, and a NanoDrop 2000 was used to measure RNA concentration. Points the paper makes about the study in general: Peripheral blood alone was examined, since thyroid tissue, which constituted the primary lesion, could not be accessed. A larger number of public clonotypes was shared among persistent patients (around 2,500) than among newly diagnosed patients (roughly 1,000). The authors noted that the small sample size was a limitation that may lower accuracy. Sequencing and analysis were limited to the TCR beta chain. Compared with newly diagnosed patients, persistent Graves' disease patients had lower TCR Shannon entropy and fewer highly expanded clones, which suggests clonal expansion. Persistent disease showed preferential use of TRBV28, TRBJ1-2 and TRBJ2-5, whereas newly diagnosed disease favored TRBV20-1 and TRBJ2-1.

The germline V gene yields LGHNA for CDR1 and YNFKEQ for CDR2. Trimming takes 3 bases off V and 5 bases off J; junction bases not matched to a gene: 15. Including the terminal cysteine and phenylalanine, the CDR3 comprises 19 residues. This entry keeps only the CDR3 DNA: 57 bases, framed from base 1. The sample was also reused in another study, on T cells in Graves' hyperthyroidism and ophthalmopathy. As noted in the second study: Stable Graves' hyperthyroidism was defined as the absence of progression to ophthalmopathy over 18 months of follow-up. Hyperthyroidism patients were aged 18 to 65 years and newly diagnosed, with disease duration of less than 2 months. Any patient with an uncontrolled infection, another autoimmune disease, pregnancy or lactation was excluded. Clinical symptoms, serum thyroxine and TRAb, thyroid ultrasound, and orbital computed tomography formed the basis for the diagnoses. The TCR CDR3 was subjected to a first round of RT-PCR using the HTBI primer set and the Qiagen OneStep RT-PCR kit. Most expanded thyroid clonotypes (frequency above 0.001) were also found in blood, which suggests that blood repertoires may mirror thyroid immune responses. A 13 V-J signature model separated ophthalmopathy from stable hyperthyroidism, with over 85% sensitivity and 81.08% specificity in cross-validation and 80%/75% in testing. In validation, the model predicted progression to ophthalmopathy with over 60% sensitivity and 72% to 85% specificity, a median of 6.5 months before onset. To identify distinguishing TCR V-J signatures, a discovery cohort of about 100 patients was used, comprising fewer than 45 with Graves' ophthalmopathy and 57 with stable Graves' hyperthyroidism. Whether ophthalmopathy could be predicted prospectively was tested in an independent validation cohort made up of some 20 hyperthyroidism patients plus 17 patients who later progressed to ophthalmopathy. The 90 or so discovery patients were randomly split 7:3 into training and test sets. In more than 5 Graves' hyperthyroidism patients, the study also compared T-cell repertoires from thyroid tissue with T-cell repertoires from blood. After sampling, hyperthyroidism patients received methimazole starting at 30 mg daily, and ophthalmopathy patients received high-dose intravenous methylprednisolone. The libraries were constructed in a second round of multiplex PCR and then size-selected and purified. The libraries were sequenced on an Illumina HiSeq2000 using paired-end 100 bp reads. Raw data were processed with SOAPnuke, discarding reads with adapters, uncalled bases, mean Phred below 15, or no exact constant-primer or identifier match. COPE v1.2.5 was used to merge high-quality paired reads, and clonotypes were defined as unique nucleotide sequences. MiTCR v1.1 was used to align the clonotypes against IMGT TRBV, TRBD and TRBJ reference segments. Analysis was restricted to V-J combinations with a frequency above 0.0001, which covered 99% to 99.2% of repertoires. A TCS score was defined as the ratio between F50 (clonal expansion) and ExV (chaos), using BLOSUM62-based TCRdist between CDR3 peptides within each V-J. Welch's t-statistics and random forest reduced 514 V-J features to about 12, which were used in a naive Bayes classifier (R e1071). No statistical method was used to fix the sample size in advance, and group allocation was not hidden from the investigators. TCR Vbeta CDR3 sequencing of some 140 peripheral blood samples (approximately 44 ophthalmopathy, around 80 hyperthyroidism and roughly 17 progressor patients) is reported in the paper.

The specimen comprised peripheral blood mononuclear cells (PBMCs), sampled at new diagnosis, from a patient treated with antithyroid drugs. The sequence came from a man aged 30-40 years with Graves disease. Donor details come from another sample of the same person, matched by shared clones. The chain employs TRBV4-2 and TRBJ2-2; 10 nucleotides in the junction match TRBD1. The bases are TGTGCCAGCAGCCACGGCAACTGGGGCCGGACAGGGGGAACCGGGGAGCTGTTTTTT. This is translated as CASSHGNWGRTGGTGELFF.